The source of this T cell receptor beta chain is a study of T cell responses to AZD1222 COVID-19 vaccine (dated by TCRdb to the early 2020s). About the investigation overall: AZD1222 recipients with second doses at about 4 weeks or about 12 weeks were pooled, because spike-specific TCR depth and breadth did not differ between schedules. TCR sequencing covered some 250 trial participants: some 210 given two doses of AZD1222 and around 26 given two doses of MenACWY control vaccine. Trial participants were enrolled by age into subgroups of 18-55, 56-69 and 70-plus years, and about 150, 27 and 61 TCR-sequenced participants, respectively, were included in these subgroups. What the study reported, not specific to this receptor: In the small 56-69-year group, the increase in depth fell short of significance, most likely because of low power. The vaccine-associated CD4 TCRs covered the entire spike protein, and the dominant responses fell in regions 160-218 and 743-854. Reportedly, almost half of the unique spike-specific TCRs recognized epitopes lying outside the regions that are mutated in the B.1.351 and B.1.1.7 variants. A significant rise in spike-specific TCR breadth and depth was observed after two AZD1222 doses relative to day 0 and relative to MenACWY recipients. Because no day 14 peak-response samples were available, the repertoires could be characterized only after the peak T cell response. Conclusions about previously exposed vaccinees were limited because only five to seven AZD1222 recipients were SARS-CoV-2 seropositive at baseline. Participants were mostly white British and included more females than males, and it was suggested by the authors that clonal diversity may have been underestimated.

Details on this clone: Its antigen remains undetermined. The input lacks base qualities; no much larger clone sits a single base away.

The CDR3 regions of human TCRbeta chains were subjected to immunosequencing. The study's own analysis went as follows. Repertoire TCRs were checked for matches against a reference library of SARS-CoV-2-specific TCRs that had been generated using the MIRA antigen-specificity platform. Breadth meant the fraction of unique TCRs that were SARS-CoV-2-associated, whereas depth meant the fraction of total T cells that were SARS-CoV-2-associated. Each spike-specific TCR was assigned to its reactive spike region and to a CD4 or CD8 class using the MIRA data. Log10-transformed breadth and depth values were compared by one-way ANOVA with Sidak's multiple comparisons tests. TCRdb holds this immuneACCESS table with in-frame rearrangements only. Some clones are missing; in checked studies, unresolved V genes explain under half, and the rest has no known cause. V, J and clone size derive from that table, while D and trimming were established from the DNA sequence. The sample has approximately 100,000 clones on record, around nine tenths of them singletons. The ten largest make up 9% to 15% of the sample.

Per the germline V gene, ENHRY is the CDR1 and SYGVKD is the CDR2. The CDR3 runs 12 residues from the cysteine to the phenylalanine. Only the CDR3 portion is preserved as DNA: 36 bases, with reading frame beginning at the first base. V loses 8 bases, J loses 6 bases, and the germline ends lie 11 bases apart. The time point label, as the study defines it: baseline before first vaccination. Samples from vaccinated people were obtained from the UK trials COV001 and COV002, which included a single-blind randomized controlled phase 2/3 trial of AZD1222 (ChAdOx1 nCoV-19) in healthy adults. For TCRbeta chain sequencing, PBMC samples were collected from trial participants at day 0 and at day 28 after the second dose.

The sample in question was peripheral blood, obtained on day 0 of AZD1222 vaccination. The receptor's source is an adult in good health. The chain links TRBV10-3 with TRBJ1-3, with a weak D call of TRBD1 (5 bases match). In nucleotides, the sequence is TGTGCCATCGGGAGGGACGCAAACACCATATATTTT. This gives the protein CAIGRDANTIYF.